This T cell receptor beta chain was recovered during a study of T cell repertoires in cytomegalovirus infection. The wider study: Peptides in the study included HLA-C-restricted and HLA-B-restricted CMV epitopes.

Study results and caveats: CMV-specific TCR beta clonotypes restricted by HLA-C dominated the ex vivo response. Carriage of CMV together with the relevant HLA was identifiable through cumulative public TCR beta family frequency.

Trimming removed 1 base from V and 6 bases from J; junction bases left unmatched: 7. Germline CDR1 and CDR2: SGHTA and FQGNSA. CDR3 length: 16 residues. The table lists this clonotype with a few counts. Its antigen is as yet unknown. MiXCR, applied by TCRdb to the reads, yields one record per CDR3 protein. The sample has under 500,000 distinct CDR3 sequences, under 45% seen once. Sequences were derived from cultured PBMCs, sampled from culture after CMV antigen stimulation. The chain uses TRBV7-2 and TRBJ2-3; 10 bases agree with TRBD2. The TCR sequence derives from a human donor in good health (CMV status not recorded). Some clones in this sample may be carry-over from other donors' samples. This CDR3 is CASSLEISGRRDTQYF. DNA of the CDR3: TGTGCCAGCAGCTTAGAAATTAGCGGGAGGCGGGATACGCAGTATTTT.